Below are 15 T cell receptor beta chains sequenced from a single sample in a study of tumor-infiltrating lymphocytes in primary liver carcinoma. Starting from approximately 0.45 ug of total RNA, TCR beta cDNA was produced with a primer in the constant region. Slightly modified ARM-PCR with three nested multiplex PCR rounds yielded TCR beta libraries. Amplification in the first two PCR rounds was performed using TRBV1-TRBV30 forward primers and a C-beta reverse primer for roughly 10 cycles each. From the multiplex PCR reads, TCRdb called clonotypes with MiXCR, one entry per CDR3 protein. The sample records around 100,000 distinct CDR3 sequences, around 71% being singletons. Bulk tissue was left unsorted, and RNA and DNA were co-extracted from 20-30 mg of it. Specimen: liver tumor tissue from sampling region 2. Subset denoted: tumor region T2, inferior pole. These receptors originate from a woman aged 55-69 years with primary liver carcinoma and hepatitis B virus infection.

This clonotype was seen ten or more times. The CDR3 protein is CAWSRTGSFYGYTF. For the CDR3, the DNA is TGTGCCTGGAGTCGAACGGGAAGCTTCTATGGCTACACCTTC. This chain joins TRBV30 and TRBJ1-2; D is uncertain. The CDR3 contains 14 residues. The germline V gene encodes CDR1 GTSNPN and CDR2 SVGIG (reference sequence). Trimming left V 2 bases short and J 4 bases short, with 14 bases between.

The chain combines TRBV4-2 with TRBJ2-7, with unresolved D. CDR1 LGHNA and CDR2 YNFKEQ come from the germline V gene. The V end lost 8 bases, the J end lost 3 bases, and 14 bases lay between the germline ends. This CDR3 is 13 amino acids long. The CDR3: CASCPCLLYEQYF. As DNA, the CDR3 is TGTGCCAGCTGCCCCTGTTTACTCTACGAGCAGTACTTC.

This clonotype was seen only once. The junction departs from the called germline gene at one end, perhaps through a read error. The gene calls are TRBV10-1 and TRBJ2-7; D gene uncertain. The CDR3 runs to 13 residues. Germline assignment: CDR1 WNHNN and CDR2 SYGVQD (reference sequence). Here the CDR3 DNA reads TGCGCCAGTAGTGAGGCACACATCGCTGAGCAGTACTTC. It is translated as CASSEAHIAEQYF.

With regard to this clonotype: A much more abundant neighbour one base away suggests this may be a read error. This chain joins TRBV7-8 and TRBJ2-7; 9 bases are a match to TRBD1. The CDR3 is 15 residues long. Germline CDR1 is SGHVS and CDR2 is FQNEAQ. CDR3 nucleotides: TGTGCCAACAGCTCGCCGGGACAGGGAGCCTACGAGCAGTACTTC. It codes for CANSSPGQGAYEQYF.

The rearrangement joins TRBV30 to TRBJ2-3; 9 bases align to TRBD2. Germline lookup yields CDR1 GTSNPN and CDR2 SVGIG (reference sequence). The CDR3 sequence is 15 residues long. The V and J ends lost 3 bases and 4 bases, in that order; junction bases with no gene match: 8. For the CDR3, the DNA is TGTGCCTGGAGCGCGGGACTAGCAGTCCCAGATACGCAGTATTTT. Protein product: CAWSAGLAVPDTQYF.

To note about this clonotype: Just one base apart from a much larger clone, this may be a read error. This chain connects TRBV6-1 to TRBJ1-4; 9 bases map to TRBD1. The CDR3 runs 13 residues. J was trimmed by 12 bases and V by 8 bases; bases with no gene match: 10. Germline V gene sequence: CDR1 MNHNS, CDR2 SASEGT. The CDR3 spells CASETGGMGELFF. The CDR3 DNA sequence: TGTGCCAGCGAGACAGGGGGAATGGGAGAACTGTTTTTT.

The gene calls are TRBV10-2 and TRBJ1-1; no clear D gene. V was shortened by 9 bases and J by 4 bases, with 15 bases between the two germline ends. Germline V gives CDR1 WSHSY, CDR2 SAAADI. The CDR3 sequence is 13 residues long. The CDR3 DNA sequence: TGCGCCAGTACCCCCAGTGGGAGCACTGAAGCTTTCTTT. This gives the protein CASTPSGSTEAFF.

To note about this clonotype: Since a much larger clone is just one base distant, this may be a read error. The CDR3 region is CAWRTGFTEACF. The DNA for the CDR3 is TGTGCCTGGAGGACAGGGTTTACTGAAGCTTGCTTT. The J gene is TRBJ1-1, the V gene TRBV30; TRBD1 matches 7 bases. This CDR3 is 12 amino acids long. Germline V gene data show CDR1 as GTSNPN and CDR2 as SVGIG (reference sequence).

About this clonotype: One end of the junction fails to match germline, which may point to a read error. The chain joins TRBV5-1 to TRBJ2-1; 8 nucleotides line up with TRBD2. CDR3 length: 14 residues. Germline V gives CDR1 SGHRS, CDR2 YFSETQ. The CDR3 is CASNFSGSRNEQLF. CDR3 DNA: TGCGCCAGCAACTTCAGCGGGAGTAGGAATGAGCAGCTCTTC.

The rearrangement links TRBV11-3 to TRBJ2-1; no reliable D call. The CDR3 totals 17 residues. V lost 4 bases and J 6 bases, leaving 22 bases between the germline ends. Germline CDR1 reads SGHNT; CDR2 reads YENEEA. In DNA form, the CDR3 reads TGTGCCAGCAGCTCCTGTAGGGCGCGGACCATGGGCAATGAGCAGTTCTTC. This codes for CASSSCRARTMGNEQFF.

As to this clonotype: A much larger clone differs by one base, so this may be a read error. The V gene is TRBV6-1, the J gene TRBJ1-1; a possible D gene is TRBD1 (6 bases). Trimming removed 6 bases from V and 0 bases from J, with 14 bases in between. Germline CDR1 is MNHNS and CDR2 is SASEGT. This CDR3 contains 15 residues. CDR3 protein: CASRDSLSMNTEAFF. In DNA form, the CDR3 reads TGTGCCAGCAGGGACAGTTTAAGCATGAACACTGAAGCTTTCTTT.

This clonotype was observed many times. The chain joins TRBV28 to TRBJ2-7; D gene unclear. Germline V gene data show CDR1 as MDHEN and CDR2 as SYDVKM. V was cut by 4 bases and J by 2 bases, with 9 bases left in between. The CDR3 is 13 amino acids. In DNA form, the CDR3 reads TGTGCCAGCAGTTCAACAGCGACCTACGAGCAGTACTTC. Translation: CASSSTATYEQYF.

This clonotype appeared a few times. One end of the junction varies from germline; a read error may be responsible. This chain connects TRBV29-1 to TRBJ2-4, with 9 bases matching TRBD2. Germline V lookup: CDR1 SQVTM, CDR2 ANQGSEA. This CDR3 is 18 amino acids long. The CDR3 spells CGVEDQFGGGRASGIQYF. The CDR3 DNA reads TGCGGCGTTGAAGATCAGTTTGGGGGCGGGAGGGCCAGCGGCATTCAGTACTTC.

In its sample, this clonotype was seen many times. The chain employs TRBV30 and TRBJ1-5; D is uncertain. Trimming pared 0 bases from V and 4 bases from J, leaving 7 bases between. The CDR3 length is 13 residues. CDR1 is GTSNPN, CDR2 SVGIG, per germline (reference sequence). This chain's CDR3 is CAWSVGWNQPQHF. Here the CDR3 DNA reads TGTGCCTGGAGTGTAGGTTGGAATCAGCCCCAGCATTTT.

Comment on this clonotype: One junction end disagrees with the germline gene, perhaps due to a read error. The chain carries TRBV14 and TRBJ2-2; maybe TRBD2 (5 bases). Germline values: CDR1 SGHDN, CDR2 FVKESK. The CDR3 is 16 residues long. This CDR3 reads CASGQKLTANTGKLFF. The CDR3 nucleotides are TGTGCCAGCGGCCAAAAACTCACAGCGAACACCGGGAAGCTGTTTTTT.